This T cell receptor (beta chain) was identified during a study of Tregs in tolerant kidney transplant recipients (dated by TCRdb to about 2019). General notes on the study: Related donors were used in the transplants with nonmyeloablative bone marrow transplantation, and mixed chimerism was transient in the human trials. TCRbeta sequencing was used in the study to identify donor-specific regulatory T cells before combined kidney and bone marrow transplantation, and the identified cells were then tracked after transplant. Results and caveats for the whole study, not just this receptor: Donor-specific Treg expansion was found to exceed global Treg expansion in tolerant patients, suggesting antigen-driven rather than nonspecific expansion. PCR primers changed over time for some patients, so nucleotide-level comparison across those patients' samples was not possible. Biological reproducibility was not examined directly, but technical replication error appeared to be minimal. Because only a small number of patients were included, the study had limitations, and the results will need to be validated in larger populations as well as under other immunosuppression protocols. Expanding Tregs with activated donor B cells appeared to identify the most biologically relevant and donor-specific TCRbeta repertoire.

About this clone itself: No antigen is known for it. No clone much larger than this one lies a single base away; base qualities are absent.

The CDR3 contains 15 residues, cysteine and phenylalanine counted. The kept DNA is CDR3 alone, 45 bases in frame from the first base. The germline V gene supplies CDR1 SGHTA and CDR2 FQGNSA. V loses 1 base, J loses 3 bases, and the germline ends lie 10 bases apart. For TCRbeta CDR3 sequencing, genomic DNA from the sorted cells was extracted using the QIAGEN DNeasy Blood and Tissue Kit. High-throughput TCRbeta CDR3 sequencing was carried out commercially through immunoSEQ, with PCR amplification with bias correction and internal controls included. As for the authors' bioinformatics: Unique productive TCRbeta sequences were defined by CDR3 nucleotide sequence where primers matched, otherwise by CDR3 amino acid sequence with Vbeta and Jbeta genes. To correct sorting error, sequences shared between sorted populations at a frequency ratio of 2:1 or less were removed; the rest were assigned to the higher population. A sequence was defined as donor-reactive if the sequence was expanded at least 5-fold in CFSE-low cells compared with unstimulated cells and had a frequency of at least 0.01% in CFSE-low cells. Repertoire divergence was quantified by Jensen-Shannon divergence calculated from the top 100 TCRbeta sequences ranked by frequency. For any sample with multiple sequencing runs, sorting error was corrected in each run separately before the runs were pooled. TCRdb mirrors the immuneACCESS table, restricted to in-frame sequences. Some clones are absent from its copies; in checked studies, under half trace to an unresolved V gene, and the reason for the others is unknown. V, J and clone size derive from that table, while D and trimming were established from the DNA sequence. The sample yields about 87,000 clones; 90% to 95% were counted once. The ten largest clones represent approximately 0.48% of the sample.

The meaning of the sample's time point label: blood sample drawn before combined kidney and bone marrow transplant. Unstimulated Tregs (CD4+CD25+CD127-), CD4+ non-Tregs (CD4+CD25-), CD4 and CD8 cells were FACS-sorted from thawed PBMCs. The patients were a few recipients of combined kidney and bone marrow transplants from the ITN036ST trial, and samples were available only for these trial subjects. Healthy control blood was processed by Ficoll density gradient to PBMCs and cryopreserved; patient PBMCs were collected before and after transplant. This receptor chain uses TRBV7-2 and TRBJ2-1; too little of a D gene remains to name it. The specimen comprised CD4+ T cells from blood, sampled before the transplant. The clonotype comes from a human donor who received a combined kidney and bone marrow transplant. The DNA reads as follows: TGTGCCAGCAGCTTAGGCGCCCCCCACTACAATGAGCAGTTCTTC. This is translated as CASSLGAPHYNEQFF.